One TCR beta chain is described in this entry. How the authors handled the data: Reference gene primer amplification in the assay estimated nucleated cell counts. TCRdb's table, derived via immunoSEQ multiplex PCR, lists solely in-frame clones and lacks some. V, J and clone size derive from that table, while D and trimming were established from the DNA sequence. The repertoire holds roughly 250,000 clones, 75% to 90% seen once, with around 0.88% in the top ten. These data belong to a study of blood T cell repertoires in COVID-19. Study context: Some COVID-19 samples were acute and others convalescent; all came from the United States, Italy and Spain. The cDNA or gDNA used as material had been derived from T cells, B-cell-depleted T cells, or PBMCs.

Input material: peripheral blood. The source is a man younger than 45 with acute or convalescent COVID-19.

DNA of the CDR3: TGTGCCAGCAGATCTCAGGGGCCCAATGAGCAGTTCTTC. Translating gives CASRSQGPNEQFF. The gene calls are TRBV12-3 or TRBV12-4 and TRBJ2-1; D may be TRBD1 (6 bases). Trimming took 6 bases from V and 6 from J, leaving 12 bases between them. CDR3 length: 13 amino acids.